This is a list of T cell receptor beta chains from one sample in a study of blood T cell repertoires in COVID-19. Clones were sequenced by immunoSEQ multiplex PCR, and TCRdb holds only the in-frame ones, with some missing. The data hold 200,000 to 250,000 clones, with about 84% observed a single time. Input material: PBMCs or T cells enriched from blood (not recorded which). The receptors were sampled from a woman in her thirties or forties with acute COVID-19. The CDR3 runs from the conserved cysteine through the conserved F or W. Fields, in order: clone size, V gene, D gene, J gene, CDR3 protein, CDR3 DNA. A D gene is named only where the DNA matches it firmly. Size tells how often a clone was seen (once, few, many) or the class of an expanded clone, and some rows leave it out.

-	TRBV10-3	-	TRBJ1-1	CAISDVGFMNTEAFF	TGTGCCATCAGTGACGTCGGGTTTATGAACACTGAAGCTTTCTTT
-	TRBV6-1	-	TRBJ2-5	CASSEWTEETQYF	TGTGCCAGCAGTGAATGGACAGAGGAGACCCAGTACTTC
-	TRBV6-1	TRBD1	TRBJ1-1	CASSEAGRGANEAFF	TGTGCCAGCAGTGAAGCAGGCAGGGGGGCGAATGAAGCTTTCTTT
-	TRBV28	-	TRBJ2-7	CASSVPGDEQYF	TGTGCCAGCAGTGTACCAGGGGACGAGCAGTACTTC
-	TRBV2	TRBD2	TRBJ2-3	CASRRGITDTQYF	TGTGCCAGCAGGCGGGGGATCACAGATACGCAGTATTTT
once	TRBV5-4	-	TRBJ1-6	CASSLEQGYSPLHF	TGTGCCAGCAGCTTGGAACAGGGTTATTCACCCCTCCACTTT
-	TRBV6-6	TRBD1	TRBJ1-1	CASSYPSQGMNTEAFF	TGTGCCAGCAGTTACCCATCACAGGGGATGAACACTGAAGCTTTCTTT
-	TRBV3-1/TRBV3-2	-	TRBJ1-1	CASSEFGRGEAFF	TGTGCCAGCAGCGAATTTGGACGGGGAGAAGCTTTCTTT
-	TRBV29-1	TRBD1	TRBJ1-2	CSVEGPGQVYGYTF	TGCAGCGTTGAAGGACCGGGACAGGTGTATGGCTACACCTTC
-	TRBV9	-	TRBJ1-1	CASSVSQGPNTEAFF	TGTGCCAGCAGCGTATCTCAGGGTCCGAACACTGAAGCTTTCTTT
-	TRBV27	-	TRBJ1-2	CASSLLGSYGYTF	TGTGCCAGCAGTTTGCTGGGCAGCTATGGCTACACCTTC
-	TRBV28	TRBD1	TRBJ1-5	CASSSVRDSYNQPQHF	TGTGCCAGCAGTTCAGTCCGGGACAGTTACAATCAGCCCCAGCATTTT
-	TRBV28	-	TRBJ2-3	CASSTVAVSTDTQYF	TGTGCCAGCTCCACAGTGGCAGTTAGCACAGATACGCAGTATTTT
-	TRBV4-3	TRBD1	TRBJ1-1	CASSQIAGGTGATEAFF	TGCGCCAGCAGCCAAATAGCCGGGGGGACAGGGGCGACTGAAGCTTTCTTT
-	TRBV2	-	TRBJ2-5	CASSRRGRWETQYF	TGTGCCAGCAGTAGGAGGGGGCGGTGGGAGACCCAGTACTTC
-	TRBV10-3	TRBD1	TRBJ1-1	CAIRSGRGLEAFF	TGTGCCATCCGTTCGGGCAGGGGGCTTGAAGCTTTCTTT
-	TRBV3-1/TRBV3-2	-	TRBJ1-2	CASSQAVGAHYGYTF	TGTGCCAGCAGCCAAGCCGTGGGCGCTCACTATGGCTACACCTTC
-	TRBV15	-	TRBJ1-3	CATSRGTTSSGNTIYF	TGTGCCACCAGCAGAGGGACCACTAGCTCTGGAAACACCATATATTTT
-	TRBV5-5	TRBD1	TRBJ2-3	CASSAGTGSTDTQYF	TGTGCCAGCAGCGCCGGGACAGGCTCGACAGATACGCAGTATTTT
few	TRBV6-1	-	TRBJ2-7	CASSEAFGQRSYEQYF	TGTGCCAGCAGTGAAGCTTTCGGACAGAGATCCTACGAGCAGTACTTC
-	TRBV18	-	TRBJ2-3	CASSPPARLFPDTQYF	TGTGCCAGCTCACCACCAGCCCGACTATTCCCAGATACGCAGTATTTT
-	TRBV19	-	TRBJ1-5	CASSINRENQPQHF	TGTGCCAGTAGTATAAACAGGGAAAATCAGCCCCAGCATTTT
-	TRBV24-1	-	TRBJ2-5	CATSSQGGVETQYF	TGTGCCACCAGTAGCCAGGGGGGTGTAGAGACCCAGTACTTC
-	TRBV28	-	TRBJ1-5	CASRSGFNQPQHF	TGTGCCAGCAGATCAGGGTTCAATCAGCCCCAGCATTTT
-	TRBV5-1	-	TRBJ2-7	CASSLQQEKGGEQYF	TGCGCCAGCAGCTTGCAACAGGAAAAAGGCGGCGAGCAGTACTTC
few	TRBV7-2	-	TRBJ1-1	CASSFPGSGGGMNTEAFF	TGTGCCAGCAGCTTTCCGGGTTCGGGGGGAGGGATGAACACTGAAGCTTTCTTT